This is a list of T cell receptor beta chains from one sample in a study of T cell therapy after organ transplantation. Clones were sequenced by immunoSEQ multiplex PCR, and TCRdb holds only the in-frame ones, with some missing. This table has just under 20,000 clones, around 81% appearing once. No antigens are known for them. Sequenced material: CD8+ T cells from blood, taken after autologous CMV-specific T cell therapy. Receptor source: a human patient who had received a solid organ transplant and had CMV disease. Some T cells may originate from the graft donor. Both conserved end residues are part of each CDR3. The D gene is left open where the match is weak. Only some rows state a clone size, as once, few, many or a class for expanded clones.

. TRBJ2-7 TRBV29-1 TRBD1 CSVQGANYEQYF TGCAGCGTTCAGGGGGCTAACTACGAGCAGTACTTC
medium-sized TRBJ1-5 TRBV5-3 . CARSLSTGSQPQHF TGTGCCAGAAGCTTGTCTACAGGGAGCCAGCCCCAGCATTTT
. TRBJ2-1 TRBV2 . CASNDRRVDEQFF TGTGCCAGCAACGACAGGCGGGTTGATGAGCAGTTCTTC
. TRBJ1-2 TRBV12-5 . CASGFGGLAYGYTF TGTGCTAGTGGATTTGGAGGCCTCGCCTATGGCTACACCTTC
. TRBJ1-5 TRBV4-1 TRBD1 CASSPVGQGFGNQPQHF TGCGCCAGCAGCCCAGTTGGACAGGGGTTCGGCAATCAGCCCCAGCATTTT
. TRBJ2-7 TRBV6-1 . CASSILDFSYEQYF TGTGCCAGCAGCATCCTCGACTTCTCCTACGAGCAGTACTTC
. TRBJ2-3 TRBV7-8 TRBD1 CASSPFLRDSLGDTQYF TGTGCCAGCAGCCCATTCTTAAGGGACAGCCTAGGGGATACGCAGTATTTT
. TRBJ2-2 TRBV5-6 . CASNSGARELFF TGTGCCAGCAACTCGGGGGCCAGGGAGCTGTTTTTT
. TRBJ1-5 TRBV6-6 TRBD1 CASSNGQGAYQPQHF TGTGCCAGCAGTAACGGACAGGGGGCATATCAGCCCCAGCATTTT
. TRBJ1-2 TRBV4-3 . CASSQVAVANYGYTF TGCGCCAGCAGCCAAGTTGCGGTAGCTAACTATGGCTACACCTTC
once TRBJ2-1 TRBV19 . CASSIGISYNEQFF TGTGCCAGTAGTATTGGCATCTCCTACAATGAGCAGTTCTTC
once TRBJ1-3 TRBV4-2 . CASSQDSESSGNTIYF TGTGCCAGCAGCCAAGATTCGGAGAGCTCTGGAAACACCATATATTTT
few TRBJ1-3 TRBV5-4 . CASSSGNTIYF TGTGCCAGCAGCTCTGGAAACACCATATATTTT
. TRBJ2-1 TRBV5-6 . CASSLGQYNEQFF TGTGCCAGCAGCCTTGGACAGTACAATGAGCAGTTCTTC
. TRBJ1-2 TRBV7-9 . CASSPSGSHYGYTF TGTGCCAGCAGCCCGTCGGGGAGCCACTATGGCTACACCTTC
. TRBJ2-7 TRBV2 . CASSDSEEGAYEQYF TGTGCCAGCAGTGATAGTGAGGAAGGGGCCTACGAGCAGTACTTC
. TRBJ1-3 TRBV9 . CASSVTDGNTIYF TGTGCCAGCAGCGTAACGGACGGAAACACCATATATTTT
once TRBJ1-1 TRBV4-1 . CASSQVAGSLSSEAFF TGCGCCAGCAGCCAAGTCGCAGGGTCCCTCTCCTCTGAAGCTTTCTTT
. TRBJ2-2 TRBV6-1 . CASSEAPVGTGELFF TGTGCCAGCAGTGAAGCGCCAGTCGGCACCGGGGAGCTGTTTTTT
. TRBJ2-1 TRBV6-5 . CASSYSGRNNEQFF TGTGCCAGCAGTTACTCGGGGAGGAACAATGAGCAGTTCTTC
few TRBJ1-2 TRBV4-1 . CASSQDRPDGYTF TGCGCCAGCAGCCAAGATCGGCCAGACGGCTACACCTTC
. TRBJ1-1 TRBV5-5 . CASSLAFGATDTEAFF TGTGCCAGCAGCTTGGCCTTCGGGGCGACGGACACTGAAGCTTTCTTT
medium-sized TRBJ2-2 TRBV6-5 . CASSYDGTNTGELFF TGTGCCAGCAGTTACGACGGAACGAACACCGGGGAGCTGTTTTTT
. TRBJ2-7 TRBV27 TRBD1 CASSQGARRDSEQYF TGTGCCAGCAGTCAGGGGGCACGGCGGGACTCCGAGCAGTACTTC
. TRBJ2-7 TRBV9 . CASSVGGVSYEQYF TGTGCCAGCAGCGTAGGTGGGGTTTCTTACGAGCAGTACTTC
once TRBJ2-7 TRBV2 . CASINGGRVNEQYF TGTGCCAGCATCAATGGGGGCAGGGTAAACGAGCAGTACTTC
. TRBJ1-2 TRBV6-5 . CASRKAPLYGYTF TGTGCCAGCAGAAAAGCCCCTCTCTATGGCTACACCTTC
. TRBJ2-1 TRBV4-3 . CASSQEETGANEQFF TGCGCCAGCAGCCAAGAAGAGACGGGGGCGAATGAGCAGTTCTTC
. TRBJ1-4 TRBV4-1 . CASSQDLEKLFF TGCGCCAGCAGCCAGGACCTCGAAAAACTGTTTTTT
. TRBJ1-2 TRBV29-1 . CSVTDNSSGYTF TGCAGCGTCACGGACAATTCTAGTGGCTACACCTTC
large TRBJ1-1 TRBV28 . CASSLEVRGAHTEAFF TGTGCCAGCAGTTTGGAGGTACGGGGGGCTCACACTGAAGCTTTCTTT
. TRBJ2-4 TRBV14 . CASSQSGFRGKNIQYF TGTGCCAGCAGCCAATCAGGGTTTCGGGGCAAAAACATTCAGTACTTC
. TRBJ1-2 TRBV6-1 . CASSDGTNYGYTF TGTGCCAGCAGTGACGGGACAAACTATGGCTACACCTTC
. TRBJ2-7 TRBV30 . CAWSGQNEQYF TGTGCCTGGAGTGGGCAAAACGAGCAGTACTTC
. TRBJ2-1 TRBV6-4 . CASREEGGSYNEQFF TGTGCCAGCAGGGAAGAGGGGGGCTCCTACAATGAGCAGTTCTTC
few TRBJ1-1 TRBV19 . CASSNGQPEAFF TGTGCCAGTAGTAACGGACAGCCTGAAGCTTTCTTT
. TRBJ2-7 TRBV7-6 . CASSLEQGDYEQYF TGTGCCAGCAGCTTGGAACAGGGAGACTACGAGCAGTACTTC
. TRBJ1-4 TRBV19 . CASTPETANEKLFF TGTGCCAGTACCCCCGAGACGGCAAATGAAAAACTGTTTTTT
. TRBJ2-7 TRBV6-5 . CASSSPRGPYEQYF TGTGCCAGCAGTTCCCCCCGAGGCCCCTACGAGCAGTACTTC
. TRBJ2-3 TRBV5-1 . CASSLWTRSTDTQYF TGCGCCAGCAGCTTGTGGACACGAAGTACAGATACGCAGTATTTT